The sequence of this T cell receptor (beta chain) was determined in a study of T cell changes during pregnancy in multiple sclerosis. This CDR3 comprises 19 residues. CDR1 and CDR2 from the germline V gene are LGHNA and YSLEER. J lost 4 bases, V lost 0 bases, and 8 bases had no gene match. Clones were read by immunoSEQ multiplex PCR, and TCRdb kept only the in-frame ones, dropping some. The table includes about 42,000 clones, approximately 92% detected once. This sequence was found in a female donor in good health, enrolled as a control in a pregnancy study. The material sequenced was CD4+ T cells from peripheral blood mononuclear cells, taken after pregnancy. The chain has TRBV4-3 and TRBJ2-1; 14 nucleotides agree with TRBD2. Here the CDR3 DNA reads TGCGCCAGCAGCCAAGATATGGGAAGACTAGCGGGAGGGTACAATGAGCAGTTCTTC. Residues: CASSQDMGRLAGGYNEQFF.